Below, one T cell receptor (beta chain) is given with its context. The authors' processing: Amplification of reference gene primers provided the estimated nucleated cell counts. This table comes from immunoSEQ multiplex PCR, and its TCRdb copy is limited to in-frame clones, with some not included. V, J and clone size are taken as reported in that table, and D and trimming were inferred from the DNA itself. The table shows some 180,000 clones, with 81% occurring only once. These data come from a study of blood T cell repertoires in COVID-19. Study overall: Sites across the United States, Italy and Spain contributed samples from acute and convalescent COVID-19. PBMCs, B-cell-depleted T cells, or T cells provided the cDNA or gDNA that made up the material.

Followed over time, Seattle patients had been enrolled while infection was active. The V and J ends lost 3 bases and 2 bases respectively, with 10 bases between them. This CDR3 region has 15 residues. Germline V gene lookup returns CDR1 LNHDA and CDR2 SQIVND (reference sequence). The material sequenced was peripheral blood. This clonotype was obtained from a woman aged 40 to 49 with COVID-19, enrolled during active disease. The chain links TRBV19 to TRBJ1-4; D unclear. The CDR3 coding sequence is TGTGCCAGTAGTATCTGGAGGGAGACTAATGAAAAACTGTTTTTT. Residues: CASSIWRETNEKLFF. The full variable domain, completed using reference TRBV19 and TRBJ1-4, is DGGITQSPKYLFRKEGQNVTLSCEQNLNHDAMYWYRQDPGQGLRLIYYSQIVNDFQKGDIAEGYSVSREKKESFPLTVTSAQKNPTAFYLCASSIWRETNEKLFFGSGTQLSVL.